This TCR beta chain was captured by sequencing in a study of a mutant IDH1 vaccine in newly diagnosed glioma (dated by TCRdb to the early 2020s). Background on the whole study: Of the approximately 35 treated patients, around 62% were male and about 40% were female, and a mean age of roughly 40 years was recorded. Peripheral blood samples were drawn at six visits, namely V03 (baseline), V05, V07, V10, V12 and V13. Prior to enrollment, standard therapy consisting of radiotherapy alone, temozolomide alone, or radiochemotherapy with temozolomide had been administered to patients, with the combination being received by most patients. For exploratory analyses, about 25 treated patients had longitudinal TCRB deep sequencing done wherever samples were available. General conclusions and limits of the study: It was noted by the authors that analyses of patient blood samples could not be reproduced owing to sample limitations. PBMC samples for TCRB deep sequencing were selected based on availability. Immune responses induced by the vaccine were seen in over 80% of patients across multiple MHC alleles. No apparent relationship was observed between pseudoprogression and alterations in the top peripheral T cell clonotypes detected by TCRB sequencing.

The library relied on the immunoSEQ multiplex PCR assay. The hsTCRB Kit was used according to the manufacturer's protocol to amplify rearranged TCR beta chain sequences. Sequencing of TCRB libraries was carried out on an Illumina MiSeq. The paper's processing steps were these. The kit vendor's proprietary platform handled demultiplexing, trimming and gene mapping. Not all clones reach the TCRdb copy of this immuneACCESS table, which keeps in-frame sequences only. Checked studies attribute under half of the gap to unresolved V genes and leave the rest unexplained. D and trimming come from the DNA, and the V and J calls and clone size come from that table. For this sample the table gives approximately 70,000 clones, of which roughly 78% were detected only once. The ten largest clones add up to more than 8% of the sample. This clone came up a few times. Its binding antigen is unknown. Per-base qualities were not stored, and no clone one base away is much larger.

The meaning of the sample's time point label: baseline, week 1 (first vaccination visit). In light of the paper, this sample's treatment or condition label describes: pre-vaccination baseline after standard-of-care therapy. Donors had newly diagnosed WHO grade 3 or 4 IDH1-mutant astrocytomas with loss of nuclear ATRX. The samples were drawn from NOA16, a multicentre, single-arm, open-label phase I trial in Germany that tested a mutant IDH1 peptide vaccine in humans for the first time. Visit V03 blood draws served as the baseline sample for immunogenicity testing. Genomic DNA for TCRB sequencing was isolated from EDTA blood with the DNeasy Blood and Tissue Kit. Cut back by 5 bases and 6 bases, the V and J ends lie 22 bases apart. From the germline V gene (reference sequence), CDR1 is MNHEY and CDR2 is SMNVEV. The CDR3, cysteine through phenylalanine, is 16 amino acids long. Of all the DNA, just the CDR3 is kept, 48 bases in frame from base 1.

Rearrangement joined TRBV27 to TRBJ1-2; too little of a D gene remains to name it. Sequenced material: PBMCs, taken from a glioma patient treated with radiotherapy, temozolomide or both. The clonotype comes from a man in his fifties with glioma. The CDR3 reads CASSDRWPPGRDGYTF. The sequence in DNA is TGTGCCAGCAGTGACCGTTGGCCACCGGGGAGGGATGGCTACACCTTC.